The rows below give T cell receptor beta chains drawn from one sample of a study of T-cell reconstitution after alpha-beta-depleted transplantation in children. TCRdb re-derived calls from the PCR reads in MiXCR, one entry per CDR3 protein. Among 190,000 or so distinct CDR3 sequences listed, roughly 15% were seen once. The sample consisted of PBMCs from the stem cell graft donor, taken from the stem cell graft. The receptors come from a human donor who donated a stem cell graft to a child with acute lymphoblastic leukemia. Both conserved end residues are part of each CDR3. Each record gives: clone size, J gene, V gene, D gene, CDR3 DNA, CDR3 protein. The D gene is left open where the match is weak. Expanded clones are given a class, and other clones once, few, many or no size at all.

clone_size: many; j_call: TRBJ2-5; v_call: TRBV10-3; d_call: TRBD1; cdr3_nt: TGTGCCATCAGTGAGGATGGGACAGGGGAAGAGACCCAGTACTTC; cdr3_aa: CAISEDGTGEETQYF
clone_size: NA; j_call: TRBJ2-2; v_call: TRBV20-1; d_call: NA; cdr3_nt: TGCAGTGCCAGTAACAGTCTCCAGAACACCGGGGAGCTGTTTTTT; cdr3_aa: CSASNSLQNTGELFF
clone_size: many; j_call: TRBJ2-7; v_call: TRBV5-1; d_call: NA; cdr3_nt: TGCGCCAGCAGCCCCCTGACCATAGACTACGAGCAGTACTTC; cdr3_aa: CASSPLTIDYEQYF
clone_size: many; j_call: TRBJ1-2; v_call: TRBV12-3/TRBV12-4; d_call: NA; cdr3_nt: TGTGCCAGCATCACGGCAGGTCTTGACTATGGCTACACCTTC; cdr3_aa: CASITAGLDYGYTF
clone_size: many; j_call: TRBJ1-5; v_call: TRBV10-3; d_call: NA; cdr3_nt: TGTGCCATCACCCGGGACCCTGACCAGCCCCAGCATTTT; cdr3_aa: CAITRDPDQPQHF
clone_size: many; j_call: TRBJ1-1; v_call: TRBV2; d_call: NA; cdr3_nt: TGTGCCAGCAGTCCCCCAGGTAGGGGGATGTCTGAAGCTTTCTTT; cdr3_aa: CASSPPGRGMSEAFF
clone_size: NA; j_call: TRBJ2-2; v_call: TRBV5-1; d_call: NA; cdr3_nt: TGCGCCAGCAGGTTCAGCAGTCCGAACACCGGGGAGCTGTTTTTT; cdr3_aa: CASRFSSPNTGELFF
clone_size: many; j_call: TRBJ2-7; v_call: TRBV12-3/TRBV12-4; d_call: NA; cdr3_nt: TGTGCCAGCAGCCTGAAGGACTCCTACGAGCAGTACTTC; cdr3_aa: CASSLKDSYEQYF
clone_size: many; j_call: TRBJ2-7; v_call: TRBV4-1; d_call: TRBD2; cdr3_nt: TGCGCCAGCAGCCAAGCGGGGCTAGCGGGAGGATACGAGCAGTACTTC; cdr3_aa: CASSQAGLAGGYEQYF
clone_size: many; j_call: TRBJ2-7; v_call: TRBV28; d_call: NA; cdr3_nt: TGTGCCAGCAGTGAGAGGAGACGGGTCTACGAGCAGTACTTC; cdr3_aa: CASSERRRVYEQYF
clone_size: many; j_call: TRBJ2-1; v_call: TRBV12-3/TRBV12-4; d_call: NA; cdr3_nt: TGTGCCAGCAGCCCCACGGGAAGCGGCACCTACAATGAGCAGTTCTTC; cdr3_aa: CASSPTGSGTYNEQFF
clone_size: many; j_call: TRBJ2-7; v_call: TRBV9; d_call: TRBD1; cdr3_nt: TGTGCCAGCAGCAGGTTGGGACAGGGCTACGAGCAGTACTTC; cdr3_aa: CASSRLGQGYEQYF
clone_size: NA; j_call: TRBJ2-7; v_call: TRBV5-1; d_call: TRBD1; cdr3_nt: TGCGCCAGCAGCTTGGAAGGGGGCCGGTACGAGCAGTACTTC; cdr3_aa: CASSLEGGRYEQYF
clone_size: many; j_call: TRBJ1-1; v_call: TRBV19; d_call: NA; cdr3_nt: TGTGCCAGTAGTCCTATCCCCGGGGGTCAGACTGAAGCTTTCTTT; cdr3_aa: CASSPIPGGQTEAFF
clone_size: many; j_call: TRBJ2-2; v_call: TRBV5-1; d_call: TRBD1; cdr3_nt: TGCGCCAGCAGCCGCACCAACAGGGGATGGGGTGGAGCCGGGGAGCTGTTTTTT; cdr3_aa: CASSRTNRGWGGAGELFF
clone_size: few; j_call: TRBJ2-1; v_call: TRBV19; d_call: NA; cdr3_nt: TGTGCCAGTAGTATCCGCGGGCAATACAATGAGCAGTTCTTC; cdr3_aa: CASSIRGQYNEQFF
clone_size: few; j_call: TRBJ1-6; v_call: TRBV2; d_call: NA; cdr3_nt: TGTGCCAGCAGTGAAGCGAGGCCAAATTCACCCCTCCACTTT; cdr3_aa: CASSEARPNSPLHF
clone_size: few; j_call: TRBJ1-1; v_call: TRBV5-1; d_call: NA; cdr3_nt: TGCGCCAGCAGCTTGGAGCTAGGGGGGTATGAAGCTTTCTTT; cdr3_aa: CASSLELGGYEAFF
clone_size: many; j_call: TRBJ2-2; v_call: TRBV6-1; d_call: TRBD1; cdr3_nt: TGTGCCAGCAGCGAGAGACGCAGGGGGCGAGCCGGGGAGCTGTTTTTT; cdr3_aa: CASSERRRGRAGELFF
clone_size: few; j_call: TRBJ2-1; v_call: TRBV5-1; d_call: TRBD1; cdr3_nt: TGCGCCAGCAGCTCGGTCCCGGGACAGGGGGATGAGCAGTTCTTC; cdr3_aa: CASSSVPGQGDEQFF
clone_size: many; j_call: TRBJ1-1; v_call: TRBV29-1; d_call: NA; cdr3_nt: TGCAGCGCTACAGGGACCCTGGACACTGAAGCTTTCTTT; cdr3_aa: CSATGTLDTEAFF
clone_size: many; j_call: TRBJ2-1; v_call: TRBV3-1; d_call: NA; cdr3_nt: TGTGCCAGCAGCCAACCCCCCGGAAGGGAGCAGTTCTTC; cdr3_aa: CASSQPPGREQFF
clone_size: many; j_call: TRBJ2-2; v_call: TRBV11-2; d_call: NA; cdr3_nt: TGTGCCAGCAGCTCCCGCTTCTCCGAAGGGGCGAACACCGGGGAGCTGTTTTTT; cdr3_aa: CASSSRFSEGANTGELFF
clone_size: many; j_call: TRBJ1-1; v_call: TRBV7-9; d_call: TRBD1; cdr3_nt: TGTGCCAGCAGCGATAGGGGGACAGGGAACACTGAAGCTTTCTTT; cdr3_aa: CASSDRGTGNTEAFF
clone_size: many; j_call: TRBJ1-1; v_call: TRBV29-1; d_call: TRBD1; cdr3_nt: TGCAGCGTGGGGTGGACAGGGGCGTTGGGGACTGAAGCTTTCTTT; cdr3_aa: CSVGWTGALGTEAFF
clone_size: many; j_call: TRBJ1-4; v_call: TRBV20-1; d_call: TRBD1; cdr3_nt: TGCAGTGCTAGAGCCGGGACAGCTAATGAAAAACTGTTTTTT; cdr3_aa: CSARAGTANEKLFF
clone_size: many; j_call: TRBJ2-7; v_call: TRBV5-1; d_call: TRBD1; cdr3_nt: TGCGCCAGCAGCTATACAGGGGGCGATACCTACGAGCAGTACTTC; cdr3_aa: CASSYTGGDTYEQYF
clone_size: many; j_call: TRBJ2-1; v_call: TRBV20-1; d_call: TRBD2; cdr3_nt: TGCAGTGTCCCGGGACTAGCTCGATACAATGAGCAGTTCTTC; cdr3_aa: CSVPGLARYNEQFF
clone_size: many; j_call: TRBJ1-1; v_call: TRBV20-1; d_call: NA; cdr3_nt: TGCAGTGGCAGTCAGAACACTGAAGCTTTCTTT; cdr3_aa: CSGSQNTEAFF
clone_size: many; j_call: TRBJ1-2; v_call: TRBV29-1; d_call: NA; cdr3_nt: TGCAGCGTTGAACCCGGAACCTATGGCTACACCTTC; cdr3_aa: CSVEPGTYGYTF
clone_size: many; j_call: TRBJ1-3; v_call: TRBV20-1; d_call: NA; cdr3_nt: TGCAGTGCTCGGGTTTGGGGAAACACCATATATTTT; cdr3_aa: CSARVWGNTIYF
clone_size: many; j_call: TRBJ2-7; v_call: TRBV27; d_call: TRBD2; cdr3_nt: TGTGCCAGCAGTCGACCGGGAGGGTCTTACGAGCAGTACTTC; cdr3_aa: CASSRPGGSYEQYF
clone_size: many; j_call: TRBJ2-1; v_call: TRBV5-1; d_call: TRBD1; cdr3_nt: TGCGCCAGCAGCGTCAACAGGGGAGCAGGGAATGAGCAGTTCTTC; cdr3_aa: CASSVNRGAGNEQFF
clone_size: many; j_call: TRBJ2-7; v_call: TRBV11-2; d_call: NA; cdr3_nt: TGTGCCAGCAGCCCGCAGACAGCTTACGAGCAGTACTTC; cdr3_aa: CASSPQTAYEQYF
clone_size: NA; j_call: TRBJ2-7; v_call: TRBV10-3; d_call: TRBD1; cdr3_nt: TGTGCCATCAGAGACCGGGACAGAACCTACGAGCAGTACTTC; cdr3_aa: CAIRDRDRTYEQYF
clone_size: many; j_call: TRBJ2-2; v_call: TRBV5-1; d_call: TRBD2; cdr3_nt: TGCGCCAGCAGCTTCCCTACTAGCGGGGGTAAACCGAACACCGGGGAGCTGTTTTTT; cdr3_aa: CASSFPTSGGKPNTGELFF
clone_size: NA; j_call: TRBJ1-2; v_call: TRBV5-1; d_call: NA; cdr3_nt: TGCGCCAGCAGGGTTCCGGGGCGGGGATCGAACTATGGCTACACCTTC; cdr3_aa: CASRVPGRGSNYGYTF
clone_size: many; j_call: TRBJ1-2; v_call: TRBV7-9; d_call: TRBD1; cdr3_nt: TGTGCCAGCAGCATGGGACAGGGGTATGCTGGCTACACCTTC; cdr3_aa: CASSMGQGYAGYTF
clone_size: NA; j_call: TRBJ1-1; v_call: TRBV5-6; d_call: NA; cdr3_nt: TGTGCCAGCACCCATGAAGCTTTCTTT; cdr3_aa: CASTHEAFF
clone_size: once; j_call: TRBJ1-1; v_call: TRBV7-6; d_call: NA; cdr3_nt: TGTGCCAGCAGCCGGACGAAGGGGCGCCCAGAAATGAAATTAGCCTGGAACACTGAAGCTTTCTTT; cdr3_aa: CASSRTKGRPEMKLAWNTEAFF
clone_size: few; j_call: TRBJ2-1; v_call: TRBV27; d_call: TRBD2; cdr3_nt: TGTGCCAGCAGTTTCCCGGGACTAGCAGCTAATGAGCAGTTCTTC; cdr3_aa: CASSFPGLAANEQFF
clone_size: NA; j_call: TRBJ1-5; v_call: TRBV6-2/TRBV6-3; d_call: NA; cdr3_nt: TGTGCCAGCAGTTACGAGGCAGGGCTTAGCAATCAGCCCCAGCATTTT; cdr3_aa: CASSYEAGLSNQPQHF
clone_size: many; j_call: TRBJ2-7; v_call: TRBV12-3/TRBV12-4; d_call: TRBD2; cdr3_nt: TGTGCCAGCAGCAAGCTAGCGGAGACCTCCTACGAGCAGTACTTC; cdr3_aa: CASSKLAETSYEQYF
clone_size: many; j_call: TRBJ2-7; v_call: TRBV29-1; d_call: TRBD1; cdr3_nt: TGCAGCGTATTAGGTGACAGGGGTGGCGAGCAGTACTTC; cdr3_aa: CSVLGDRGGEQYF
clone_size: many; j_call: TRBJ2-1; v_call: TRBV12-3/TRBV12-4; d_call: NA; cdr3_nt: TGTGCCAGCCTTAGCCCCGTGGGGAATGAGCAGTTCTTC; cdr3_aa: CASLSPVGNEQFF
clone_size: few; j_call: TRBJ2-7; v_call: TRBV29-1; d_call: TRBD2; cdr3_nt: TGCAGCGTTGCGTGGCGGGAGGCTTTCTCCTACGAGCAGTACTTC; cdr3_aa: CSVAWREAFSYEQYF
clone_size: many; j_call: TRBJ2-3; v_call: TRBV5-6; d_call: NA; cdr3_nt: TGTGCCAGCAGCTTGGGAGACGGGAGTGGGGACACAGATACGCAGTATTTT; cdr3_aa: CASSLGDGSGDTDTQYF
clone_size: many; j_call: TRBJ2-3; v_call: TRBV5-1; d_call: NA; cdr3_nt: TGCGCCAGCAGCTGGGCAGGATACCAGGATACGCAGTATTTT; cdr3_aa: CASSWAGYQDTQYF